This entry is about one T cell receptor (beta chain). As yet, its antigen is unknown. Averaging roughly 110 mL, one heparinised blood draw was given by each donor. The entry originates in a study of beta chain features in type 1 diabetes. The CDR3 loop spans 14 amino acids. V gave up 4 bases and J gave up 8 bases, with 18 bases separating them. CDR1 is SGDLS and CDR2 is YYNGEE in the germline V gene. Reverse transcription of all isolated RNA meant that expressed TCRB transcripts were sequenced. Naive, central memory and regulatory T cell samples yielded around 3.6 million reads on average. Repertoires were generated with immunoSEQ multiplex PCR, while TCRdb's copy carries only in-frame clones and drops some. The sample includes under 400,000 clones, around 13% of them seen just once. Study outcomes and limitations: Among patients with Type 1 diabetes, TCRB CDR3s were moderately but significantly shorter in every one of the four CD4+ subsets. Any HLA-type effect on TCRB rearrangement remained unresolved here.

Sequenced input: central memory CD4+ T cells from blood. The sequence came from a young man in good health. V gene TRBV9 combines with J gene TRBJ1-2; D remains unclear. The CDR3 spells CASSPSAGSYGYTF. In DNA form, the CDR3 reads TGTGCCAGCAGCCCATCAGCGGGGTCTTACGGCTACACCTTC.